A single sample is the source of the 2 T cell receptor beta chains below, sequenced in a study of CD8 T cells in ankylosing spondylitis. Antigens for these TCRs are unknown. TCRdb re-derived calls from the 5' RACE reads in MiXCR, one entry per CDR3 protein. The table records about 220,000 distinct CDR3 sequences, around 18% of them present only once. Whole-study results and caveats: A motif of fewer than ten highly homologous TCR beta variants was seen as apparently characteristic of ankylosing spondylitis blood.

The specimen was blood, either unsorted or a sorted T cell fraction (not recorded which). These receptor sequences come from a male donor with ankylosing spondylitis.

On this clonotype: The germline gene is not matched at one end of the junction; a read error may be the cause. This chain uses TRBV9 with TRBJ2-1, with 7 positions matching TRBD2. Germline-derived CDR1 and CDR2 are SGDLS and YYNGEE. The CDR3 runs 13 residues. CDR3 DNA: TGTGCCAGCGGTGGGGGGGAGGACAATGAGCAGTTTTTC. It encodes CASGGGEDNEQFF. Variable domain in full (rest from reference TRBV9 and TRBJ2-1): DSGVTQTPKHLITATGQRVTLRCSPRSGDLSVYWYQQSLDQGLQFLIQYYNGEERAKGNILERFSAQQFPDLHSELNLSSLELGDSALYFCASGGGEDNEQFFGPGTRLTVL.

This clonotype was seen at least ten times. This chain joins TRBV7-3 and TRBJ2-3; D unresolved. Germline CDR1 SGHTA, CDR2 FQGTGA. This CDR3 region has 14 residues. The V end lost 0 bases, the J end lost 0 bases, and 4 bases lay between the germline ends. The CDR3 coding sequence is TGTGCCAGCAGCTTAACGTCTAGCACAGATACGCAGTATTTT. Translated, it gives CASSLTSSTDTQYF. Using reference TRBV7-3 and TRBJ2-3 for the parts outside the CDR3, the full variable domain is GAGVSQTPSNKVTEKGKYVELRCDPISGHTALYWYRQSLGQGPEFLIYFQGTGAADDSGLPNDRFFAVRPEGSVSTLKIQRTERGDSAVYLCASSLTSSTDTQYFGPGTRLTVL.